The next 11 T cell receptor beta chains were all read from a single sample in a study of early T cells in non-severe SARS-CoV-2 infection. TCRdb used MiXCR to reprocess the 5' RACE reads, holding one entry per CDR3 protein. Of 100,000 to 150,000 distinct CDR3 sequences listed, approximately 15% are singletons. Sequencing was carried out using whole blood. These receptors originate from an adult who was a healthcare worker with PCR-confirmed SARS-CoV-2 infection or an uninfected control (not recorded which).

This clonotype was seen only a few times. This chain uses TRBV30 with TRBJ1-3; D remains ambiguous. The germline CDR1 and CDR2 sequences are GTSNPN and SVGIG (reference sequence). The V gene lost 2 bases and the J gene lost 0 bases, with 8 bases spanning the gap. CDR3 size: 14 residues. CDR3 nucleotide sequence: TGTGCCTGGAGTTATGAGGGCTCTGGAAACACCATATATTTT. The encoded protein is CAWSYEGSGNTIYF.

This clonotype was recorded a few times. The chain recombines TRBV5-1 with TRBJ1-4; 7 nucleotides line up with TRBD1. The CDR3 spans 14 residues. Germline V gives CDR1 SGHRS, CDR2 YFSETQ. After removal of 0 bases from V and 8 bases from J, the junction contained 4 bases not matched to a gene. CDR3 coding DNA: TGCGCCAGCAGCTTGGGACAGGGTCCCGAAAAACTGTTTTTT. It yields the protein CASSLGQGPEKLFF.

This clonotype has just a few counts. This CDR3 is CASSQGVTSSGELFF. DNA of the CDR3: TGTGCCAGCAGCCAGGGGGTTACTAGTTCTGGGGAGCTGTTTTTT. The chain links TRBV3-1 to TRBJ2-2; D possibly uses TRBD1 or TRBD2 (5 bases each). Germline-derived CDR1 and CDR2 are LGHDT and YNNKEL (reference sequence). Trimming took off 3 bases at V and 8 bases at J, with 16 bases between the two ends. CDR3 length: 15 amino acids. Variable domain in full (rest from reference TRBV3-1 and TRBJ2-2): DTAVSQTPKYLVTQMGNDKSIKCEQNLGHDTMYWYKQDSKKFLKIMFSYNNKELIINETVPNRFSPKSPDKAHLNLHINSLELGDSAVYFCASSQGVTSSGELFFGEGSRLTVL.

The V call is TRBV9, the J call TRBJ2-5; a possible D gene is TRBD2 (5 bases). Looked up from germline, CDR1 is SGDLS and CDR2 is YYNGEE. Trimming shortened V by 0 bases and J by 7 bases, and 10 bases separated the two germline ends. This CDR3 spans 13 amino acids. The CDR3 sequence: CASSVEQAGTQYF. The CDR3 nucleotides are TGTGCCAGCAGCGTAGAGCAGGCGGGGACCCAGTACTTC.

The chain links TRBV5-1 to TRBJ2-1, with 9 positions matching TRBD1. The CDR3 spans 16 residues. CDR1 is SGHRS and CDR2 is YFSETQ in the germline V gene. The ends lost 4 bases at V and 5 bases at J; junction bases unmatched: 10. The CDR3 region is CASSRKTRTGDNEQFF. In DNA, the CDR3 is TGCGCCAGCAGCCGCAAAACAAGGACAGGGGACAATGAGCAGTTCTTC.

This clonotype was detected a few times. The J gene is TRBJ2-3, the V gene TRBV9, with TRBD1 matching over 8 bases. CDR3 length: 13 amino acids. The J segment lost 8 bases and the V segment lost 3 bases, leaving 5 bases of the junction unmatched. Germline loops: CDR1 SGDLS, CDR2 YYNGEE. CDR3 sequence (DNA): TGTGCCAGCAGCGCCGGACAGGGCGTTACGCAGTATTTT. Protein sequence: CASSAGQGVTQYF.

This clonotype showed up just a few times. The gene calls are TRBV19 and TRBJ1-6; possibly TRBD1 for D (5 bases). The CDR3 totals 13 residues. Germline values: CDR1 LNHDA, CDR2 SQIVND (reference sequence). Trimming removed 7 bases at V and 7 bases at J, with 11 bases between. The CDR3 sequence: CASTRTRNSPLHF. Here the CDR3 DNA reads TGTGCCAGTACGAGGACACGGAATTCACCCCTCCACTTT.

The table lists this clonotype with a few counts. V and J are TRBV19 and TRBJ2-2, with unresolved D. Germline CDR1 and CDR2: LNHDA and SQIVND (reference sequence). V gave up 3 bases and J gave up 4 bases, with 12 bases separating them. This CDR3 region has 15 residues. CDR3 bases: TGTGCCAGTAGTATCGTTGGAACCACCACCGGGGAGCTGTTTTTT. Amino acids: CASSIVGTTTGELFF.

Of note for this clonotype: A junction boundary mismatches the germline segment, possibly from a read error. The rearrangement joins TRBV20-1 to TRBJ1-4; 7 bases are shared with TRBD1. CDR1 is DFQATT and CDR2 is SNEGSKA in the germline V gene (reference sequence). There are 13 residues in the CDR3. Written as DNA, the CDR3 is TGCAGTTTGCCGGGACAGACTAATGAAAAACTGCTTTTT. This codes for CSLPGQTNEKLLF.

This clonotype came up many times. V usage is TRBV4-1 and J usage is TRBJ2-3; D is perhaps TRBD1 (7 bases). The V gene lost 4 bases and the J gene lost 2 bases, with 13 bases spanning the gap. This CDR3 has 15 amino acids. Germline V lookup: CDR1 MGHRA, CDR2 YSYEKL. DNA of the CDR3: TGCGCCAGCAGCCGGGCGGGACAGACCACAGATACGCAGTATTTT. It translates to CASSRAGQTTDTQYF.

This CDR3 reads CASSQAQGLAGSGELFF. The DNA for the CDR3 is TGTGCCAGCAGCCAAGCCCAGGGACTAGCGGGATCCGGGGAGCTGTTTTTT. This chain uses TRBV3-1 with TRBJ2-2, with TRBD2 identical over 13 bases. This CDR3 is 17 amino acids long. V was clipped by 1 base and J by 6 bases; unmatched bases: 5. Germline CDR1 is LGHDT and CDR2 is YNNKEL (reference sequence).